A selection of T cell receptor beta chains follows, all from one sample in a study of T cells in localized non-small cell lung cancer. Assay used: immunoSEQ multiplex PCR; TCRdb lists only in-frame clones, some missing. This table holds 50,000 to 75,000 clones, roughly 90% found once. The specimen was peripheral blood, collected before any cancer treatment. The receptor source for this set is a man aged 35 to 69 with stage I squamous cell lung carcinoma. Both conserved end residues are part of each CDR3. D genes are given only for firm matches.

D	J	V	CDR3	DNA
NA	TRBJ1-1	TRBV11-2	CASSLEGDVTEAFF	TGTGCCAGCAGCTTAGAGGGGGATGTCACTGAAGCTTTCTTT
TRBD1	TRBJ2-3	TRBV11-2	CASSSPGGQGVDTQYF	TGTGCCAGCAGCTCGCCCGGCGGACAGGGGGTAGATACGCAGTATTTT
NA	TRBJ1-5	TRBV28	CASSLESQPQHF	TGTGCCAGCAGTTTGGAATCCCAGCCCCAGCATTTT
NA	TRBJ2-2	TRBV7-9	CASLPGLGGGPHTGELFF	TGTGCCAGCCTACCGGGGCTAGGGGGAGGGCCACACACCGGGGAGCTGTTTTTT
TRBD2	TRBJ2-7	TRBV11-2	CASSFYSSGTYEQYF	TGTGCCAGCAGCTTTTACTCTAGCGGCACCTACGAGCAGTACTTC
TRBD2	TRBJ2-7	TRBV7-2	CASSPIAGVTYEQYF	TGTGCCAGCAGCCCGATAGCGGGAGTAACCTACGAGCAGTACTTC
NA	TRBJ1-3	TRBV29-1	CSVVQSGLYSGNTIYF	TGCAGCGTTGTGCAATCGGGACTCTACTCTGGAAACACCATATATTTT
TRBD1	TRBJ1-5	TRBV28	CASSSRGLSNQPQHF	TGTGCCAGCAGTTCCAGGGGGCTTAGCAATCAGCCCCAGCATTTT
TRBD2	TRBJ2-7	TRBV2	CASSGGGRSTYEQYF	TGTGCCAGCAGTGGGGGCGGGAGGTCTACCTACGAGCAGTACTTC
NA	TRBJ1-2	TRBV7-8	CASSPQDNYGYTF	TGTGCCAGCAGCCCGCAGGATAACTATGGCTACACCTTC
NA	TRBJ1-1	TRBV4-2	CASSPGDTEAFF	TGTGCCAGCAGCCCAGGGGATACTGAAGCTTTCTTT
NA	TRBJ2-1	TRBV6-5	CASRDGTLTYNEQFF	TGTGCCAGCAGGGACGGGACGCTTACCTACAATGAGCAGTTCTTC
NA	TRBJ2-7	TRBV9	CASSVDGRWYEQYF	TGTGCCAGCAGCGTTGACGGAAGGTGGTACGAGCAGTACTTC
NA	TRBJ1-1	TRBV19	CASSFTGAGTEAFF	TGTGCCAGTAGTTTCACAGGCGCGGGGACTGAAGCTTTCTTT
NA	TRBJ1-1	TRBV19	CASSTTENTEAFF	TGTGCCAGTAGTACTACAGAGAACACTGAAGCTTTCTTT
NA	TRBJ1-2	TRBV28	CASSSLRPRDGIYGYTF	TGTGCCAGCAGTTCCCTCAGACCCCGGGACGGTATATATGGCTACACCTTC
NA	TRBJ2-3	TRBV4-1	CASSQERGVAGKNTQYF	TGCGCCAGCAGCCAAGAACGGGGAGTGGCAGGGAAAAATACGCAGTATTTT
TRBD1	TRBJ1-3	TRBV7-8	CASSLAGTGGNTIYF	TGTGCCAGCAGCTTAGCGGGGACAGGAGGAAACACCATATATTTT